A selection of T cell receptor beta chains follows, all from one sample in a study of T cell changes during pregnancy in multiple sclerosis. Repertoires were generated with immunoSEQ multiplex PCR, while TCRdb's copy carries only in-frame clones and drops some. In the table there are approximately 53,000 clones, approximately 92% of which are singletons. Sequenced material: CD4+ T cells from peripheral blood mononuclear cells, taken in the third trimester of pregnancy. Every receptor here comes from a female donor with multiple sclerosis, enrolled in a pregnancy study. CDR3s include the opening cysteine and the closing phenylalanine or tryptophan. A D gene is named only where the DNA matches it firmly. Not every row has a clone size; where given, it reads once, few, many or a size class.

cdr3_aa clone_size v_call d_call j_call
CASSSGTSVVADTQYF . TRBV9 TRBD2 TRBJ2-3
CASSIMGRVTGANVLTF . TRBV19 . TRBJ2-6
CASSLDRGPQETQYF . TRBV7-3 TRBD1 TRBJ2-5
CATSSPGVGSSTDTQYF . TRBV15 . TRBJ2-3
CASSPWGSMNTEAFF . TRBV18 . TRBJ1-1
CASSLGTGALSHGYTF . TRBV5-8 TRBD1 TRBJ1-2
CASSLWSWTANNSPLHF once TRBV7-2 . TRBJ1-6
CASSVGQNYGYTF . TRBV9 . TRBJ1-2
CASSREGQAAWYGYTF . TRBV4-2 TRBD1 TRBJ1-2
CASSPPGRGLNSPLHF . TRBV19 TRBD1 TRBJ1-6
CASGLHQETQYF . TRBV7-3 . TRBJ2-5
CASSLGGQNYEQYF . TRBV7-8 . TRBJ2-7
CATSRDTTTDTQYF . TRBV15 . TRBJ2-3
CASRPRDRVTDTQYF . TRBV27 TRBD1 TRBJ2-3
CASSIPTTGTSTDTQYF . TRBV19 . TRBJ2-3
CATSRGTRGETQYF . TRBV15 . TRBJ2-5
CASREGQSNYGYTF . TRBV2 TRBD1 TRBJ1-2
CASSIDHRGLGPVSYQPQHF . TRBV19 . TRBJ1-5
CASSYTRGSSYEQYF . TRBV6-6 . TRBJ2-7
CASSFRDKATYEQYF . TRBV7-9 . TRBJ2-7
CATSSRIRGSTDTQYF . TRBV15 . TRBJ2-3
CASGLSGQGKKFF . TRBV12-5 TRBD1 TRBJ2-1
CASSIGGQGYTGELFF . TRBV19 TRBD1 TRBJ2-2
CASSLEDKQYF once TRBV11-2 . TRBJ2-7
CASSVGRIGTGELFF . TRBV9 . TRBJ2-2
CASSSGTSGGAGTGELFF . TRBV5-4 TRBD2 TRBJ2-2
CASSPGTETYGYTF . TRBV18 . TRBJ1-2
CASSLARFQGAANEKLFF . TRBV7-6 TRBD1 TRBJ1-4
CASSLTTNSYNEQFF . TRBV7-3 . TRBJ2-1